These 9 T cell receptor beta chains originate from one sample sequenced in a study of T-cell memory formation after mild COVID-19. TCRdb called the 5' RACE reads again in MiXCR, with one record for every CDR3 protein. The table lists 340,000 or so distinct CDR3 sequences, approximately 12% of them singletons. The sequencing input was PBMCs or a T cell subset sorted from them (not recorded which). The receptors stem from a man between 18 and 29 years old who had mild COVID-19 (a few samples of this study predate the infection). Cell type and time point are not known.

This clonotype was detected a few times. This chain links TRBV4-1 with TRBJ1-4; perhaps TRBD1 as D (5 bases). CDR1 is MGHRA and CDR2 is YSYEKL in the germline V gene. The V gene lost 0 bases and the J gene lost 7 bases, with 15 bases spanning the gap. CDR3 length equals 16 residues. CDR3 nucleotide sequence: TGCGCCAGCAGCCAAGATTCCGGGGCGGTGGGTGAAAAACTGTTTTTT. Its translation is CASSQDSGAVGEKLFF.

This clonotype occurred a few times. The chain uses TRBV7-3 and TRBJ1-2; TRBD1 is a possible D gene (5 bases). Germline V gene lookup returns CDR1 SGHTA and CDR2 FQGTGA. The CDR3 totals 15 residues. V was pared by 1 base and J by 10 bases, with 19 bases between. CDR3 in amino acids: CASSLIPGRGQDYTF. In DNA form, the CDR3 reads TGTGCCAGCAGCTTAATACCTGGGAGGGGTCAAGACTACACCTTC.

This chain links TRBV2 with TRBJ2-2; TRBD2 agrees at 8 bases. CDR1 and CDR2 (germline): SNHLY, FYNNEI. The CDR3 is made up of 16 amino acids. V was pared by 4 bases and J by 0 bases, with 4 bases of the junction left unmatched. The CDR3 DNA is TGTGCCAGCAGTGTTTTCGGGGGGGCGAACACCGGGGAGCTGTTTTTT. Protein: CASSVFGGANTGELFF.

The CDR3 loop reads CSVEEGTGDTGELFF. The CDR3 DNA reads TGCAGCGTTGAAGAGGGGACAGGGGACACCGGGGAGCTGTTTTTT. V is TRBV29-1 and J is TRBJ2-2, with 10 positions matching TRBD1. The CDR3 extends over 15 amino acids. Germline V gene lookup returns CDR1 SQVTM and CDR2 ANQGSEA. V dropped 0 bases and J dropped 3; count of bases not matched to a gene: 1.

This clonotype was observed a handful of times. The V gene is TRBV4-3, the J gene TRBJ1-1, with a possible D match to TRBD1 (6 bases). With 0 bases removed from V and 1 base from J, the gap between germline ends came to 12 bases. CDR3 size: 16 residues. From germline, CDR1 is LGHNA and CDR2 YSLEER. The CDR3 bases are TGCGCCAGCAGCCAAGATCCCGCAGGGGCGAACACTGAAGCTTTCTTT. It is translated as CASSQDPAGANTEAFF.

This clonotype has just a few counts. V usage is TRBV23-1 and J usage is TRBJ1-5, with D uncertain. TRBV23-1 is an ORF; its function is uncertain. The CDR3 contains 17 residues. V lost 0 bases and J 2 bases, leaving 14 bases between the germline ends. The CDR3 sequence is CASSQSGELIRNQPQHF. The DNA of the CDR3 is TGCGCCAGCAGTCAATCCGGAGAGTTGATACGCAATCAGCCCCAGCATTTT.

The V and J genes are TRBV7-9 and TRBJ2-1; tentative D call: TRBD1 (6 bases). This CDR3 has 15 amino acids. Trimming stripped 4 bases from V and 0 bases from J, with 10 bases between. The germline V gene encodes CDR1 SEHNR and CDR2 FQNEAQ (reference sequence). CDR3 nucleotide sequence: TGTGCCAGCAGCTCTAACAGGGACTCCTACAATGAGCAGTTCTTC. Encoded protein: CASSSNRDSYNEQFF.

This chain connects TRBV5-1 to TRBJ1-2; a weak D match, TRBD1 (5 bases). From germline, CDR1 is SGHRS and CDR2 YFSETQ. This CDR3 contains 16 residues. V lost 4 bases to trimming and J lost 6 bases, with 22 bases between them. CDR3 bases: TGCGCCAGCAGCCGGCCCGGTCGGGGCGCTCCCGATGGCTACACCTTC. Its translation is CASSRPGRGAPDGYTF.

This clonotype was detected ten times or more. The chain combines TRBV7-2 with TRBJ1-1, with 9 nucleotides matching TRBD1. V lost 5 bases and J lost 5; bases outside the gene matches: 3. This CDR3 has 13 amino acids. Germline V gene data show CDR1 as SGHTA and CDR2 as FQGNSA. The CDR3 nucleotides read TGTGCCAGCAGCGTGGGACAGGGTACTGAAGCTTTCTTT. Amino acids: CASSVGQGTEAFF.